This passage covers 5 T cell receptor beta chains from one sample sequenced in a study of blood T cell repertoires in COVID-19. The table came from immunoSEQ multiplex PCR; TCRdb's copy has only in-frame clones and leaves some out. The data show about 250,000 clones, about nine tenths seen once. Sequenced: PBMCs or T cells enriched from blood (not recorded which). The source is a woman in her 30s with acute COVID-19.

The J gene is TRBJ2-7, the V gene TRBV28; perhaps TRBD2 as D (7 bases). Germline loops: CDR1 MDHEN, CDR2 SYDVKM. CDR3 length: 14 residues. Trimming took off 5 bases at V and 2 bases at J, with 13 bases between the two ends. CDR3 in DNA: TGTGCCAGCAGTCGGGGGGCCTCGACCTACGAGCAGTACTTC. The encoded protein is CASSRGASTYEQYF.

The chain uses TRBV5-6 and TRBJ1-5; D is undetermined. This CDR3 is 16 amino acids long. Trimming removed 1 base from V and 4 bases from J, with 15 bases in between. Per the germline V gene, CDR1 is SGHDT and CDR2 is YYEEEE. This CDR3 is CASSLSGNQINQPQHF. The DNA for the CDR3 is TGTGCCAGCAGCTTGTCGGGGAACCAGATAAATCAGCCCCAGCATTTT.

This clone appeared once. The CDR3 sequence: CASSAFYPSGIQETQYF. CDR3 nucleotides: TGTGCCAGCAGTGCCTTTTATCCGAGCGGCATACAAGAGACCCAGTACTTC. The V and J genes are TRBV6-1 and TRBJ2-5, with D perhaps TRBD2 (5 bases). The germline gives CDR1 MNHNS, CDR2 SASEGT. V was cut by 4 bases and J by 2 bases, with 20 bases left in between. The CDR3 totals 17 residues.

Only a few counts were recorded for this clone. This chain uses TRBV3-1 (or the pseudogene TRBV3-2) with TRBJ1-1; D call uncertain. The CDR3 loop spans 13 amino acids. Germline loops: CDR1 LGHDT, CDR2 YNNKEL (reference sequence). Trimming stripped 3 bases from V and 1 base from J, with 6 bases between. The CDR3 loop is CASSHLRNTEAFF. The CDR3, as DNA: TGTGCCAGCAGCCATCTGCGGAACACTGAAGCTTTCTTT.

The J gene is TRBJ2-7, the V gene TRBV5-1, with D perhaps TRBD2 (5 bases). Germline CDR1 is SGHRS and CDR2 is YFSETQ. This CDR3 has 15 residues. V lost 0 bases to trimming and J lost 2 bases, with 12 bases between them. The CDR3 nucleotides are TGCGCCAGCAGCTTGGCTAGCAGTTCAACCTACGAGCAGTACTTC. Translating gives CASSLASSSTYEQYF.